These T cell receptor beta chains were read from a single sample in a study of blood T cell repertoires in COVID-19. Assay: immunoSEQ multiplex PCR; the TCRdb copy retains only in-frame clones and omits some. The data show fewer than 150,000 clones, about 88% seen once. The specimen was peripheral blood. The receptors shown here come from a human donor in a cohort sampled during active COVID-19. Both conserved end residues are part of each CDR3. A D gene is named only where the DNA matches it firmly. Part of the rows lack a size; the others show once, few, many or a class for expanded clones.

TRBJ2-3,few,TRBV7-9,-,CASSLEAGVRGTQYF,TGTGCCAGCAGCTTAGAGGCGGGGGTCAGGGGTACGCAGTATTTT
TRBJ2-3,-,TRBV27,-,CASSFGGRGVGRTDTQYF,TGTGCCAGCAGTTTTGGTGGGCGGGGCGTGGGGCGCACAGATACGCAGTATTTT
TRBJ1-6,-,TRBV5-1,-,CASSPGGDGSPLHF,TGCGCCAGCAGCCCCGGGGGGGACGGGTCACCCCTCCACTTT
TRBJ1-1,-,TRBV2,-,CASSAGGLNTEAFF,TGTGCCAGCAGTGCGGGGGGGTTGAACACTGAAGCTTTCTTT
TRBJ2-5,-,TRBV18,-,CASSPGQQETQYF,TGTGCCAGCTCCCCCGGACAGCAAGAGACCCAGTACTTC
TRBJ1-3,-,TRBV24-1,TRBD1,CATSDAGQPSGNTIYF,TGTGCCACCAGTGATGCGGGACAGCCCTCTGGAAACACCATATATTTT
TRBJ2-1,-,TRBV7-9,TRBD2,CASSLGTSGSAEQFF,TGTGCCAGCAGCTTAGGGACTAGCGGGAGCGCTGAGCAGTTCTTC
TRBJ1-1,-,TRBV5-1,TRBD1,CASSLGTGGTTEAFF,TGCGCCAGCAGCTTGGGGACAGGGGGGACCACTGAAGCTTTCTTT
TRBJ1-4,-,TRBV28,TRBD1,CASSLPPRTGQYHPFGGEKLFF,TGTGCCAGCAGTTTACCTCCCCGGACAGGCCAATATCATCCATTCGGGGGTGAAAAACTGTTTTTT
TRBJ2-1,-,TRBV5-1,TRBD1,CASSWGTGNNEQFF,TGCGCCAGCAGCTGGGGGACAGGAAACAATGAGCAGTTCTTC
TRBJ2-2,few,TRBV11-3,-,CASSPGAFSRELFF,TGTGCCAGCAGCCCAGGGGCCTTCTCTAGGGAGCTGTTTTTT
TRBJ2-6,once,TRBV27,-,CASRPGRRPLSGANVLTF,TGTGCCAGCCGTCCGGGCAGGAGGCCTCTCTCTGGGGCCAACGTCCTGACTTTC
TRBJ2-1,-,TRBV4-1,-,CASSQAVRSSYNEQFF,TGCGCCAGCAGCCAAGCTGTCCGGTCCTCCTACAATGAGCAGTTCTTC
TRBJ2-6,-,TRBV4-1,-,CASSQQGRRVGANVLTF,TGCGCCAGCAGCCAGCAAGGACGGAGGGTCGGGGCCAACGTCCTGACTTTC
TRBJ2-1,-,TRBV7-2,-,CASINPRRALGSEQFF,TGTGCCAGCATTAACCCCCGGAGGGCCTTAGGAAGTGAGCAGTTCTTC
TRBJ1-3,-,TRBV12-5,TRBD1,CASGLGQGAQAGNTIYF,TGTGCTAGTGGTTTGGGACAGGGGGCGCAGGCTGGAAACACCATATATTTT
TRBJ2-7,-,TRBV20-1,-,CSATGNEQYF,TGCAGTGCTACAGGGAACGAGCAGTACTTC
TRBJ2-1,-,TRBV30,TRBD2,CACPKGRGSFNNEQFF,TGTGCCTGCCCGAAGGGGAGGGGTAGTTTTAACAATGAGCAGTTCTTC
TRBJ1-2,-,TRBV4-1,TRBD1,CASSQHRGGYGYTF,TGCGCCAGCAGCCAACACAGGGGAGGCTATGGCTACACCTTC
TRBJ1-1,once,TRBV9,-,CASSVAGAEAFF,TGTGCCAGCAGCGTAGCAGGGGCTGAAGCTTTCTTT
TRBJ2-4,-,TRBV18,TRBD1,CASSPPTGGPWDIQYF,TGTGCCAGCTCACCACCGACAGGGGGCCCGTGGGACATTCAGTACTTC
TRBJ1-5,-,TRBV7-9,-,CASSYTGTDQPQHF,TGTGCCAGCAGCTATACAGGGACCGATCAGCCCCAGCATTTT
TRBJ1-1,-,TRBV15,TRBD1,CATSGRQGATEAFF,TGTGCCACCAGCGGCCGACAGGGCGCCACTGAAGCTTTCTTT
TRBJ1-6,-,TRBV4-2,-,CASSQSQGNHSPLHF,TGTGCCAGCAGCCAATCACAGGGAAACCATTCACCCCTCCACTTT
TRBJ1-4,-,TRBV23-1,TRBD1,CASSQSGQETYVEEKLFF,TGCGCCAGCAGTCAATCGGGACAGGAGACCTATGTAGAAGAAAAACTGTTTTTT
TRBJ2-3,-,TRBV28,-,CASSLPPGYPQDTQYF,TGTGCCAGCAGTTTGCCCCCAGGATACCCACAGGATACGCAGTATTTT
TRBJ2-2,-,TRBV9,TRBD1,CASSVDRPNWIGELFF,TGTGCCAGCAGCGTGGACAGGCCCAATTGGATCGGGGAGCTGTTTTTT
TRBJ1-1,-,TRBV28,-,CASSPAGTPNTEAFF,TGTGCCAGCAGTCCCGCCGGGACACCGAACACTGAAGCTTTCTTT
TRBJ2-1,-,TRBV28,TRBD2,CASSLRGFSYNEQFF,TGTGCCAGCAGTTTGCGGGGGTTCTCCTACAATGAGCAGTTCTTC